A selection of T cell receptor beta chains follows, all from one sample in a study of response to subunit inactivated influenza vaccine. TCRdb analysed the RT-PCR reads with MiXCR anew, one entry per CDR3 protein. Among about 570,000 distinct CDR3 sequences listed, about 11% were seen once. Separately, the same data were catalogued under a study of T cells expressing NK-cell markers.

The material sequenced was PBMCs from blood, taken on the day of vaccination. These receptors came from a man over 45 who received an inactivated influenza vaccine. Each CDR3 is given with its conserved first and last residue. The D gene is left open where the match is weak.

d_gene	v_gene	j_gene	CDR3aa
-	TRBV11-2	TRBJ2-4	CASSLGAANIQYF
TRBD2	TRBV15	TRBJ2-1	CATSRASGSFDEQFF
-	TRBV30	TRBJ2-2	CARGTSLNTGELFF
TRBD1	TRBV5-1	TRBJ2-2	CASSFRTGANTGELFF
TRBD1	TRBV12-3/TRBV12-4	TRBJ1-1	CASSRLQRGRGTEAFF
-	TRBV18	TRBJ2-3	CASSPPFHGSTDTQYF
-	TRBV5-5	TRBJ2-5	CASSQQVQETQYF
TRBD1	TRBV29-1	TRBJ2-7	CSVQGSYEQYF
TRBD1	TRBV5-1	TRBJ1-2	CASSWGQAKDGYTF
-	TRBV3-1	TRBJ2-1	CASSRGGPSYNEQFF
-	TRBV5-5	TRBJ2-1	CASSLATVRSSYNEQFF